These 26 T cell receptor beta chains originate from one sample sequenced in a study of CD4 T cells in relation to SARS-CoV-2 and coronaviruses. The protocol was immunoSEQ multiplex PCR, while the TCRdb copy is restricted to in-frame clones and leaves out a portion. The profile shows around 15,000 clones, roughly 87% of them singletons. Before the COVID-19 pandemic, during about 2011-2019, CD4+ T cells were taken from unexposed donors. The cells were cultured for about ten days before CD4+ T cells were isolated. Their cognate antigens are unknown. Sample: CD4+ T cells from PBMCs, cultured in vitro. Every receptor here comes from a human donor in good health.

With regard to this clone: Compared with germline, one end of the junction differs, possibly owing to a read error. This rearrangement joins TRBV6-5 to TRBJ2-5; D may be TRBD2 (5 bases). CDR1 and CDR2 (germline): MNHEY, SVGAGI. This CDR3 has 13 amino acids. Here the CDR3 reads CASVLVDQETQYF. The CDR3 coding sequence is TGTGCCAGCGTACTAGTCGACCAGGAGACCCAGTACTTC.

The chain couples TRBV5-4 to TRBJ2-5; no reliable D call. CDR3 size: 11 residues. Per the germline V gene, CDR1 is SGHNT and CDR2 is YYREEE (reference sequence). Trimming shortened V by 2 bases and J by 4 bases, and 3 bases separated the two germline ends. CDR3 in amino acids: CASSFGETQYF. For the CDR3, the DNA is TGTGCCAGCAGCTTCGGAGAGACCCAGTACTTC.

This clone was seen a few times. This chain connects TRBV7-8 to TRBJ2-7, with TRBD2 as a possible D gene (7 bases). Germline assignment: CDR1 SGHVS and CDR2 FQNEAQ. The germline V and J ends were trimmed by 6 bases and 7 bases, with 16 bases remaining between them. The CDR3 length is 13 residues. The CDR3 coding sequence is TGTGCCAGCAGATTTAGGGAGGGGGGGGAGCAGTACTTC. Translating it yields CASRFREGGEQYF.

For the CDR3, the DNA is TGTGCCAGCTCACCCCCGGTGGTAGCGGGAACATACGAGCAGTACTTC. Amino acids: CASSPPVVAGTYEQYF. V gene TRBV18 combines with J gene TRBJ2-7; TRBD2 matches 8 bases. CDR3 size: 16 residues. Per the germline V gene, CDR1 is KGHSH and CDR2 is LQKENI. The J segment lost 4 bases and the V segment lost 3 bases, leaving 11 bases of the junction unmatched. The variable domain in full, completed from reference TRBV18 and TRBJ2-7, reads NAGVMQNPRHLVRRRGQEARLRCSPMKGHSHVYWYRQLPEEGLKFMVYLQKENIIDESGMPKERFSAEFPKEGPSILRIQQVVRGDSAAYFCASSPPVVAGTYEQYFGPGTRLTVT.

This rearrangement joins TRBV4-2 to TRBJ2-1; TRBD2 aligns across 12 bases. The CDR3 extends over 19 amino acids. Germline values: CDR1 LGHNA, CDR2 YNFKEQ. After removal of 0 bases from V and 0 bases from J, the junction contained 6 bases not matched to a gene. CDR3 coding DNA: TGTGCCAGCAGCCAAGATAGGCTAGCGGGAGGGAGCTCCTACAATGAGCAGTTCTTC. Translating gives CASSQDRLAGGSSYNEQFF.

J is TRBJ2-7 and V is TRBV6-2 or TRBV6-3; no clear D gene. Trimming left V 2 bases short and J 6 bases short, with 23 bases between. The V gene's germline CDR1 is MNHEY and CDR2 SVGEGT. The CDR3 runs to 17 residues. CDR3 in DNA: TGTGCCAGCAGTTACCCGAACGCCCGGGTCGGCATCGGCGAGCAGTACTTC. Translating it yields CASSYPNARVGIGEQYF.

This clone has a single count. The V gene is TRBV7-9, the J gene TRBJ1-1; TRBD1 matches 10 bases. This CDR3 has 16 residues. Germline values: CDR1 SEHNR, CDR2 FQNEAQ (reference sequence). Trimming took 5 bases from V and 2 from J; bases not matched to a gene: 8. The CDR3 region is CASSIGTGAFNTEAFF. The CDR3 DNA reads as TGTGCCAGCAGCATAGGGACAGGGGCGTTTAACACTGAAGCTTTCTTT.

The J gene is TRBJ1-4, the V gene TRBV9, with 11 nucleotides matching TRBD1. The CDR3 spans 15 residues. The V gene end was trimmed by 5 bases and the J gene end by 8 bases; junction bases not matched to a gene: 8. Germline assignment: CDR1 SGDLS and CDR2 YYNGEE. The CDR3 DNA reads as TGTGCCAGCAGTTACGCCGGGACAGGGGGGGAAAAACTGTTTTTT. This sequence encodes CASSYAGTGGEKLFF.

CDR3 DNA sequence: TGTGCCAGCAGACGGGCTAACTATGGCTACACCTTC. Translation: CASRRANYGYTF. V usage is TRBV28 and J usage is TRBJ1-2; D unclear. Germline assignment: CDR1 MDHEN and CDR2 SYDVKM. The CDR3 is 12 residues long. V was shortened by 6 bases and J by 0 bases, with 5 bases between the two germline ends.

The rearrangement links TRBV5-1 to TRBJ2-3; D may be TRBD2 (5 bases). V dropped 0 bases and J dropped 3 bases, with 11 bases sitting between them. The length of the CDR3 is 15 residues. Germline V CDR1 and CDR2: SGHRS, YFSETQ. DNA of the CDR3: TGCGCCAGCAGCTTGGAAGAGGGTAGGACAGATACGCAGTATTTT. As protein: CASSLEEGRTDTQYF.

This chain links TRBV18 with TRBJ1-1; D remains ambiguous. CDR1 KGHSH and CDR2 LQKENI come from the germline V gene. Trimming removed 4 bases from V and 1 base from J, with 10 bases in between. This CDR3 is built from 14 residues. This CDR3 is CASSRLEGNTEAFF. The CDR3 coding sequence is TGTGCCAGCTCACGGCTGGAGGGGAACACTGAAGCTTTCTTT. The complete variable domain, with remaining parts taken from reference TRBV18 and TRBJ1-1, reads NAGVMQNPRHLVRRRGQEARLRCSPMKGHSHVYWYRQLPEEGLKFMVYLQKENIIDESGMPKERFSAEFPKEGPSILRIQQVVRGDSAAYFCASSRLEGNTEAFFGQGTRLTVV.

In this sample, this clone turned up once. This sequence joins TRBV6-5 and TRBJ1-2, with D perhaps TRBD1 (6 bases). Germline loops: CDR1 MNHEY, CDR2 SVGAGI. Trimming took 9 bases from V and 1 from J, leaving 18 bases between them. This CDR3 comprises 15 residues. CDR3 bases: TGTGCCAGTACCTCCGGGGGCAGGGGTAACTATGGCTACACCTTC. Translating gives CASTSGGRGNYGYTF.

This clone has only a few counts. The chain is built from TRBV5-4 and TRBJ1-2; D possibly corresponds to TRBD1 (6 bases). V gave up 0 bases and J gave up 3 bases, with 12 bases separating them. Germline V gives CDR1 SGHNT, CDR2 YYREEE (reference sequence). The CDR3 spans 15 residues. The CDR3 DNA is TGTGCCAGCAGCTTGGCCGGGAACAGGGACTATGGCTACACCTTC. Its protein is CASSLAGNRDYGYTF.

This clone was detected only once. The J gene is TRBJ1-4, the V gene TRBV6-5; a weak D match, TRBD1 (6 bases). Deletions cut 4 bases from V and 8 bases from J, with 20 bases between. In germline, CDR1 is MNHEY, CDR2 SVGAGI. The CDR3 extends over 16 amino acids. The chain's CDR3 is CASSSFGLKGGEKLFF. The CDR3, as DNA: TGTGCCAGCAGTTCATTCGGACTTAAAGGGGGGGAAAAACTGTTTTTT.

V is TRBV18 and J is TRBJ1-2; D gene ambiguous. V lost 2 bases to trimming and J lost 2 bases, with 6 bases between them. Germline V gene data show CDR1 as KGHSH and CDR2 as LQKENI. The CDR3 runs 13 residues. CDR3 DNA: TGTGCCAGCTCACCAGAGCAGAACTATGGCTACACCTTC. Its translation: CASSPEQNYGYTF.

A single count supports this clone. The rearrangement uses TRBV6-2 or TRBV6-3 and TRBJ2-7, with D possibly TRBD2 on 6 matching bases. There are 14 residues in the CDR3. V dropped 2 bases and J dropped 2 bases, with 10 bases sitting between them. Germline values: CDR1 MNHEY, CDR2 SVGEGT. This CDR3 is CASSYQGLPYEQYF. The DNA for the CDR3 is TGTGCCAGCAGTTACCAGGGACTCCCCTACGAGCAGTACTTC.

The J gene is TRBJ2-7, the V gene TRBV11-2; maybe TRBD1 (6 bases). V shed 5 bases and J shed 7 bases, with 24 bases lying between them. Per the germline V gene, CDR1 is SGHAT and CDR2 is FQNNGV. This CDR3 spans 16 amino acids. This CDR3 reads CASSVPRGFSLGEQYF. CDR3 DNA: TGTGCCAGCAGCGTACCCAGGGGATTCAGTCTGGGGGAGCAGTACTTC.

This chain joins TRBV6-5 and TRBJ2-1; 11 positions match TRBD2. The ends lost 4 bases at V and 5 bases at J; junction bases unmatched: 4. This CDR3 has 15 residues. The V gene's germline CDR1 is MNHEY and CDR2 SVGAGI. Here the CDR3 DNA reads TGTGCCAGCAGTTTTAGCGGGGGGGCAGACAATGAGCAGTTCTTC. It yields the protein CASSFSGGADNEQFF.

The rearrangement links TRBV7-8 to TRBJ2-7; the D gene is possibly TRBD1 (6 bases). CDR3 length equals 15 residues. V dropped 3 bases and J dropped 0 bases, with 12 bases sitting between them. CDR1 is SGHVS, CDR2 FQNEAQ, per germline. The CDR3 loop is CASSLGHLSSYEQYF. The DNA of the CDR3 is TGTGCCAGCAGCTTGGGACACTTAAGCTCCTACGAGCAGTACTTC.

The chain has TRBV5-1 and TRBJ2-7; 12 bases map to TRBD2. The CDR3 length is 15 residues. After removal of 0 bases from V and 6 bases from J, the junction contained 4 bases not matched to a gene. Germline CDR1 SGHRS, CDR2 YFSETQ. This CDR3 is CASSLVASGGAEQYF. Here the CDR3 DNA reads TGCGCCAGCAGCTTGGTAGCTAGCGGGGGGGCCGAGCAGTACTTC.

The chain uses TRBV5-6 and TRBJ1-6; D unclear. Between the trimmed V and J ends, which lost 3 bases and 5 bases, there was a span of 6 bases. The germline CDR1 and CDR2 sequences are SGHDT and YYEEEE. The CDR3 contains 13 residues. The CDR3 protein is CASSWTDNSPLHF. The CDR3 DNA follows: TGTGCCAGCAGCTGGACCGATAATTCACCCCTCCACTTT.

The chain has TRBV2 and TRBJ2-7; D is unclear. The V end was cut by 1 base, the J end by 3 bases, with 10 bases between. The length of the CDR3 is 14 residues. Germline V gene sequence: CDR1 SNHLY, CDR2 FYNNEI. The CDR3 region is CASSEETANYEQYF. The CDR3 region has the DNA TGTGCCAGCAGTGAAGAGACTGCGAACTACGAGCAGTACTTC. Looking up the rest from reference TRBV2 and TRBJ2-7 gives the full variable domain: EPEVTQTPSHQVTQMGQEVILRCVPISNHLYFYWYRQILGQKVEFLVSFYNNEISEKSEIFDDQFSVERPDGSNFTLKIRSTKLEDSAMYFCASSEETANYEQYFGPGTRLTVT.

This clone has only a few counts. The chain's CDR3 is CASRAGMGPWHEQYF. The CDR3 DNA reads TGTGCCAGCAGAGCGGGTATGGGACCCTGGCACGAGCAGTACTTC. V is TRBV5-6 and J is TRBJ2-7; a weak D match, TRBD2 (6 bases). The V and J ends lost 5 bases and 5 bases respectively, with 20 bases between them. Germline-derived CDR1 and CDR2 are SGHDT and YYEEEE. The CDR3 runs 15 residues.

The genes are TRBV5-8 and TRBJ2-2; no clear D gene. The germline gives CDR1 SGHTS, CDR2 YDEGEE. This CDR3 is built from 15 residues. Trimming cost V 7 bases and J 4 bases, with 17 bases left between them. The CDR3 reads CASGTRIPLTGELFF. CDR3 sequence (DNA): TGTGCCAGCGGTACCAGGATCCCCCTCACCGGGGAGCTGTTTTTT.

The rearrangement links TRBV7-2 to TRBJ2-3, with unresolved D. The V end was cut by 1 base, the J end by 9 bases, with 8 bases between. The CDR3 totals 12 residues. Germline V lookup: CDR1 SGHTA, CDR2 FQGNSA. The CDR3 loop is CASSLESGTQYF. The DNA of the CDR3 is TGTGCCAGCAGCTTAGAGTCTGGAACGCAGTATTTT.

The table lists this clone with a few counts. The J gene is TRBJ2-7, the V gene TRBV5-4; possible D gene TRBD1, 5 bases. V lost 0 bases to trimming and J lost 0 bases, with 7 bases between them. Germline V gene data show CDR1 as SGHNT and CDR2 as YYREEE (reference sequence). The CDR3 covers 14 residues. CDR3 nucleotide sequence: TGTGCCAGCAGCTTGGGACAGAGCTCCTACGAGCAGTACTTC. As protein: CASSLGQSSYEQYF.